This note documents a single T cell receptor beta chain sequence. The target antigen is unknown. Produced via immunoSEQ multiplex PCR; TCRdb's table is partial and in-frame only. The sample records about 37,000 clones, 70% to 90% being singletons. The data were taken from a study of CD4 T cells in relation to SARS-CoV-2 and coronaviruses. Study as a whole: A couple of subjects were Hispanic; patients were eight or nine males and 4 females. Findings and caveats of the study: Roughly 69% of donors had memory CD4+ clonotypes crossrecognizing SARS-CoV-2 and common cold coronavirus spike. Samples before the pandemic and after infection were not matched within any donor.

Naive and memory CD4+ T cells came from enriched cryopreserved PBMCs. The source of this sequence is an adult with COVID-19. Sequenced sample: memory CD4+ T cells from PBMCs.

The chain's CDR3 is CASSLVGSPSTDTQYF. CDR3 DNA: TGCGCCAGCAGCTTGGTCGGGAGCCCCAGCACAGATACGCAGTATTTT. V gene TRBV5-1 combines with J gene TRBJ2-3, with D maybe TRBD2 (6 bases). CDR3 length equals 16 residues. Trimming removed 0 bases from V and 0 bases from J, with 11 bases in between. Per the germline V gene, CDR1 is SGHRS and CDR2 is YFSETQ.